Below are 20 T cell receptor beta chains sequenced from a single sample in a study of T cell responses to AZD1222 COVID-19 vaccine. Data came from immunoSEQ multiplex PCR; TCRdb stores just in-frame clones and leaves some out. The sample contains around 190,000 clones, around 94% of which appear only once. The sequenced sample was peripheral blood, obtained 28 days after the second AZD1222 dose. The receptors here all came from an adult who received the AZD1222 COVID-19 vaccine.

The chain links TRBV7-3 to TRBJ1-1, with D perhaps TRBD1 (5 bases). Germline assignment: CDR1 SGHTA and CDR2 FQGTGA. The CDR3 spans 15 residues. The V gene lost 5 bases and the J gene lost 2 bases, with 15 bases spanning the gap. The CDR3 nucleotides read TGTGCCAGCAGCCTAAACAGGATTTCAAACACTGAAGCTTTCTTT. It yields the protein CASSLNRISNTEAFF.

The chain is built from TRBV30 and TRBJ2-1; 7 bases match TRBD2. This CDR3 has 15 residues. V shed 4 bases, J shed 6 bases, and the junction held 12 bases outside the gene matches. Germline values: CDR1 GTSNPN, CDR2 SVGIG (reference sequence). DNA for the CDR3: TGTGCCTGGACCTCTAACAGCGGGACCACCAATGAGCAGTTCTTC. It specifies CAWTSNSGTTNEQFF.

In this sample, this clone turned up once. Here the CDR3 reads CASSPTRSNEQFF. CDR3 sequence (DNA): TGTGCCAGCAGTCCCACCAGGTCCAATGAGCAGTTCTTC. This sequence joins TRBV28 and TRBJ2-1; D is unclear. CDR3 size: 13 residues. Per germline, CDR1 MDHEN and CDR2 SYDVKM. V lost 5 bases and J lost 6, with 11 bases in between.

V usage is TRBV28 and J usage is TRBJ1-4; no definite D call. Trimming stripped 5 bases from V and 10 bases from J, with 11 bases between. CDR1 is MDHEN, CDR2 SYDVKM, per germline. The CDR3 contains 12 residues. The CDR3 DNA is TGTGCCAGCAGTCCTCAGGTGGGAAAACTGTTTTTT. It codes for CASSPQVGKLFF.

V gene TRBV9 combines with J gene TRBJ1-3, with D tentatively TRBD1 (6 bases). CDR1 is SGDLS and CDR2 is YYNGEE in the germline V gene. Trimming shortened V by 3 bases and J by 9 bases, and 13 bases separated the two germline ends. The CDR3 covers 13 residues. The CDR3 protein is CASSGDRGGTIYF. For the CDR3, the DNA is TGTGCCAGCAGCGGTGACCGAGGGGGCACCATATATTTT.

The count of this clone is one. The J gene is TRBJ1-6, the V gene TRBV6-5; D unresolved. Germline assignment: CDR1 MNHEY and CDR2 SVGAGI. V dropped 0 bases and J dropped 5 bases, with 8 bases sitting between them. The CDR3 is 15 residues long. CDR3 amino acids: CASSYSRRDNSPLHF. The CDR3 nucleotides read TGTGCCAGCAGTTACTCGAGGAGGGATAATTCACCCCTCCACTTT.

In the case of this clone: The DNA is omitted, as the CDR3 cannot be located on it reliably, and the CDR3 follows TCRdb's listing. The J gene is TRBJ2-3, the V gene TRBV9; the table assigns TRBD2, which was not confirmed against the DNA. The CDR3 length equals 15 residues, ends included. Germline loops: CDR1 SGDLS, CDR2 YYNGEE. CDR3 sequence reads: CASSFGPGSTDTQYF.

The rearrangement links TRBV14 to TRBJ2-7; 10 positions match TRBD1. The germline V gene encodes CDR1 SGHDN and CDR2 FVKESK. This CDR3 contains 14 residues. With V trimmed by 5 bases and J by 4 bases, 5 bases remained unmatched. The CDR3 nucleotides are TGTGCCAGCAGCTCGGGGACAGGGGCGTACGAGCAGTACTTC. It is translated as CASSSGTGAYEQYF.

The V and J genes are TRBV27 and TRBJ1-5, with D hard to call. Trimming shortened V by 3 bases and J by 9 bases, and 12 bases separated the two germline ends. Germline CDR1 is MNHEY and CDR2 is SMNVEV (reference sequence). The CDR3 has 13 amino acids. CDR3 sequence: CASSFQVGRPQHF. Here the CDR3 DNA reads TGTGCCAGCAGTTTCCAGGTAGGTCGGCCCCAGCATTTT.

The V and J genes are TRBV5-4 and TRBJ2-7; D gene uncertain. The CDR3 is made up of 12 amino acids. Trimming shortened V by 4 bases and J by 6 bases, and 11 bases separated the two germline ends. CDR1 is SGHNT, CDR2 YYREEE, per germline (reference sequence). The CDR3 DNA reads as TGTGCCAGCAGCCCCAACCCGTTCGAGCAGTACTTC. It is translated as CASSPNPFEQYF.

The chain combines TRBV15 with TRBJ2-6; a possible D gene is TRBD1 (5 bases). V was trimmed by 0 bases and J by 0 bases, leaving 15 bases between them. This CDR3 is built from 19 residues. Germline V lookup: CDR1 LNHNV, CDR2 YYDKDF (reference sequence). The CDR3 sequence is CATSRDRLQGTSGANVLTF. For the CDR3, the DNA is TGTGCCACCAGCAGAGATCGCTTGCAGGGCACCTCTGGGGCCAACGTCCTGACTTTC.

This chain links TRBV6-2 or TRBV6-3 with TRBJ2-1; D remains ambiguous. This CDR3 spans 12 amino acids. Germline loops: CDR1 MNHEY, CDR2 SVGEGT. V was pared by 3 bases and J by 6 bases, with 6 bases between. The chain's CDR3 is CASSYLRNEQFF. CDR3 nucleotide sequence: TGTGCCAGCAGTTATCTCCGCAATGAGCAGTTCTTC.

The chain links TRBV5-8 to TRBJ1-4; 11 nucleotides match TRBD1. V shed 4 bases, J shed 5 bases, and the junction held 4 bases outside the gene matches. This CDR3 has 15 residues. The germline V gene encodes CDR1 SGHTS and CDR2 YDEGEE. The CDR3 sequence: CASSPGQGGNEKLFF. The CDR3, as DNA: TGTGCCAGCAGCCCGGGACAGGGGGGGAATGAAAAACTGTTTTTT.

The chain carries TRBV6-6 and TRBJ2-7, with D uncertain. The CDR3 loop spans 16 amino acids. V shed 6 bases and J shed 1 base, with 19 bases lying between them. Germline-derived CDR1 and CDR2 are MNHNY and SVGAGI (reference sequence). The CDR3 is CASSSTFSQRSYEQYF. In DNA, the CDR3 is TGTGCCAGCAGCTCCACTTTCTCTCAGAGGTCCTACGAGCAGTACTTC.

The V and J genes are TRBV11-3 and TRBJ2-2; D perhaps matches TRBD1 (5 bases). Germline CDR1 is SGHNT and CDR2 is YENEEA. The CDR3 is 13 amino acids. Trimming took off 5 bases at V and 7 bases at J, with 11 bases between the two ends. CDR3 sequence (DNA): TGTGCCAGCAGCCTCAGGGCGGTCGGGGAGCTGTTTTTT. Translation gives CASSLRAVGELFF.

The J gene is TRBJ2-6, the V gene TRBV3-1 (or the pseudogene TRBV3-2); D unresolved. V was pared by 2 bases and J by 2 bases, with 4 bases between. CDR1 is LGHDT and CDR2 is YNNKEL in the germline V gene (reference sequence). The CDR3 totals 14 residues. The CDR3 coding sequence is TGTGCCAGCAGCCAATTCCCTGGGGCCAACGTCCTGACTTTC. Amino acids: CASSQFPGANVLTF.

The chain combines TRBV6-2 or TRBV6-3 with TRBJ1-2, with 8 bases that match TRBD1. The CDR3 sequence is 14 residues long. V was clipped by 5 bases and J by 6 bases; unmatched bases: 8. CDR1 and CDR2 (germline): MNHEY, SVGEGT. The CDR3 nucleotides are TGTGCCAGCAGTCGAGCCGAGACAGGGGATGGCTACACCTTC. Protein product: CASSRAETGDGYTF.

This chain uses TRBV4-3 with TRBJ2-3; 12 bases agree with TRBD2. CDR3 length: 17 residues. Per the germline V gene, CDR1 is LGHNA and CDR2 is YSLEER. The ends lost 2 bases at V and 2 bases at J; junction bases unmatched: 5. CDR3 nucleotide sequence: TGCGCCAGCAGCCAAACCGGACTAGCGGGAAACACAGATACGCAGTATTTT. Translation gives CASSQTGLAGNTDTQYF.

This chain links TRBV7-2 with TRBJ1-5; no firm D call. V lost 1 base and J 4 bases, leaving 5 bases between the germline ends. Germline assignment: CDR1 SGHTA and CDR2 FQGNSA. This CDR3 contains 13 residues. The CDR3 sequence: CASSLVWNQPQHF. The CDR3 nucleotides read TGTGCCAGCAGCTTAGTATGGAATCAGCCCCAGCATTTT. Combining the CDR3 with reference TRBV7-2 and TRBJ1-5 gives the whole variable domain GAGVSQSPSNKVTEKGKDVELRCDPISGHTALYWYRQSLGQGLEFLIYFQGNSAPDKSGLPSDRFSAERTGGSVSTLTIQRTQQEDSAVYLCASSLVWNQPQHFGDGTRLSIL.

The chain has TRBV10-2 and TRBJ1-2; 9 nucleotides align to TRBD1. With V trimmed by 2 bases and J by 4 bases, 5 bases remained unmatched. The CDR3 extends over 15 amino acids. Germline assignment: CDR1 WSHSY and CDR2 SAAADI. This chain's CDR3 is CASSELGQGSYGYTF. The DNA for the CDR3 is TGCGCCAGCAGTGAGCTGGGACAGGGATCCTATGGCTACACCTTC.